This T cell receptor beta chain was identified in a study of CD8 T cells in ankylosing spondylitis. General observations from the study: Clones linked to the disease showed a CD8+ phenotype. They occurred at relatively low frequencies in peripheral blood. Both synovial fluid and blood in reactive arthritis had previously been reported to carry some motif variants. Apparently characteristic of ankylosing spondylitis blood was a TCR beta motif (about eight highly homologous variants). Significantly higher representation of disease-linked clones was reported for matched ankylosing spondylitis synovial fluid.

The CDR3 covers 16 residues. J lost 10 bases, V lost 3 bases, and 15 bases had no gene match. Quantitative 5'-RACE was performed with molecular barcodes, and it yielded the TCR beta libraries. TCRdb fed the 5' RACE reads into MiXCR, producing one record per CDR3 protein. The profile covers about 700,000 distinct CDR3 sequences, with 15% to 20% appearing a single time and roughly a fifth taken by the ten largest. This clonotype was found a few times. Its antigen is undetermined. Source material: blood, either unsorted or a sorted T cell fraction (not recorded which). The TCR sequence derives from a male donor with ankylosing spondylitis. This rearrangement joins TRBV12-3 or TRBV12-4 to TRBJ2-1, with 7 bases aligning to TRBD2. CDR3 amino acids: CASSFPGGTGLGEQFF. CDR3 bases: TGTGCCAGCAGTTTCCCGGGGGGAACAGGATTGGGGGAGCAGTTCTTC.